The 12 T cell receptor beta chains in this list originate from one sample, sequenced in a study of shared clonotypes between healthy human individuals. Sequencing was performed with immunoSEQ multiplex PCR; in TCRdb, only in-frame clones are kept and a portion is missing. The top ten clones hold 0.1% to 0.15% of a sample with over 2 million clones, about 95% of them seen once. The sample consisted of naive CD4+ T cells sorted from blood. Specified subset: CD45RA+ positively selected. All receptors come from a man between 18 and 35 years old in good health.

This chain connects TRBV14 to TRBJ1-2; D might be TRBD1 (5 bases). Germline lookup yields CDR1 SGHDN and CDR2 FVKESK. The germline V and J ends were trimmed by 3 bases and 8 bases, with 13 bases remaining between them. There are 13 residues in the CDR3. CDR3 in DNA: TGTGCCAGCAGCCAGAACAGGCTTTGGGGCTACACCTTC. Translation gives CASSQNRLWGYTF.

J is TRBJ2-5 and V is TRBV5-1; D unresolved. V was cut by 4 bases and J by 0 bases, with 10 bases left in between. Looked up from germline, CDR1 is SGHRS and CDR2 is YFSETQ. There are 14 residues in the CDR3. This CDR3 reads CASSGETYQETQYF. The CDR3 nucleotides read TGCGCCAGCAGCGGCGAAACCTACCAAGAGACCCAGTACTTC.

V usage is TRBV6-1 and J usage is TRBJ1-5; the match to TRBD1 covers 9 bases. V was clipped by 6 bases and J by 4 bases; unmatched bases: 4. This CDR3 is built from 14 residues. Germline CDR1 reads MNHNS; CDR2 reads SASEGT. CDR3 protein: CASRVDRGNQPQHF. CDR3 sequence (DNA): TGTGCCAGCAGGGTGGACAGGGGTAATCAGCCCCAGCATTTT.

The genes are TRBV2 and TRBJ1-2; TRBD1 is a possible D gene (5 bases). This CDR3 contains 11 residues. Germline lookup yields CDR1 SNHLY and CDR2 FYNNEI. V lost 9 bases and J 8 bases, leaving 13 bases between the germline ends. The CDR3 protein is CASGGGRGYTF. The CDR3 nucleotides are TGTGCCAGTGGGGGAGGAAGAGGCTACACCTTC.

The chain carries TRBV5-1 and TRBJ2-2; 9 bases are a match to TRBD2. The CDR3 runs to 17 residues. Germline V lookup: CDR1 SGHRS, CDR2 YFSETQ. V trimming: 0 bases; J trimming: 0 bases; junction bases outside the gene matches: 3. CDR3 loop: CASSLGGRATNTGELFF. The CDR3 DNA is TGCGCCAGCAGCTTGGGCGGGAGGGCTACGAACACCGGGGAGCTGTTTTTT.

This chain links TRBV30 with TRBJ2-3; 8 bases fit TRBD1. V shed 2 bases and J 5 bases; nucleotides not matched to a gene: 3. From germline, CDR1 is GTSNPN and CDR2 SVGIG (reference sequence). The CDR3 runs to 13 residues. The CDR3 protein is CAWSTGGKDTQYF. CDR3 nucleotides: TGTGCCTGGAGTACAGGGGGTAAAGATACGCAGTATTTT.

This chain links TRBV15 with TRBJ2-7; TRBD1 aligns across 8 bases. The CDR3 contains 16 residues. In germline, CDR1 is LNHNV, CDR2 YYDKDF (reference sequence). The V gene end was trimmed by 0 bases and the J gene end by 1 base; junction bases not matched to a gene: 5. CDR3 amino acids: CATSRDGGQGSYEQYF. CDR3 coding DNA: TGTGCCACCAGCAGAGATGGAGGACAGGGATCCTACGAGCAGTACTTC.

The chain employs TRBV6-5 and TRBJ2-7, with 8 bases identical to TRBD2. This CDR3 has 13 amino acids. Germline V CDR1 and CDR2: MNHEY, SVGAGI. J lost 6 bases, V lost 8 bases, and 9 bases had no gene match. The CDR3 bases are TGTGCCAGCGGCCGGGAGGGGACACGCGAGCAGTACTTC. The encoded protein is CASGREGTREQYF.

The CDR3 sequence is CASSVGTGEYEQYF. CDR3 bases: TGTGCCAGCAGCGTAGGGACAGGGGAATACGAGCAGTACTTC. V gene TRBV9 combines with J gene TRBJ2-7; 9 nucleotides match TRBD1. The CDR3 spans 14 residues. The V segment lost 0 bases and the J segment 4 bases; nucleotides outside the gene matches: 2. Germline CDR1 SGDLS, CDR2 YYNGEE.

V usage is TRBV6-1 and J usage is TRBJ1-2, with D possibly being TRBD1 (6 bases). CDR3 length equals 14 residues. Looked up from germline, CDR1 is MNHNS and CDR2 is SASEGT. With 1 base removed from V and 4 bases from J, the gap between germline ends came to 10 bases. CDR3 loop: CASSEEGVLYGYTF. DNA of the CDR3: TGTGCCAGCAGTGAAGAGGGGGTCCTCTATGGCTACACCTTC.

The chain links TRBV6-5 to TRBJ1-2; 7 bases fit TRBD1. V was clipped by 0 bases and J by 11 bases; unmatched bases: 6. The CDR3 has 13 amino acids. Germline CDR1 MNHEY, CDR2 SVGAGI. CDR3 in DNA: TGTGCCAGCAGTTACTCGGGACAGCCCAAGTACACCTTC. Protein product: CASSYSGQPKYTF.

V is TRBV11-2 and J is TRBJ1-2; 7 positions match TRBD1. This CDR3 contains 15 residues. In germline, CDR1 is SGHAT, CDR2 FQNNGV. Trimming at V came to 3 bases and at J to 6 bases, leaving 10 bases not matched to a gene. In nucleotides, the CDR3 is TGTGCCAGCAGCTTCACAGGGGATAGTGGGGATGGCTACACCTTC. Its translation is CASSFTGDSGDGYTF.